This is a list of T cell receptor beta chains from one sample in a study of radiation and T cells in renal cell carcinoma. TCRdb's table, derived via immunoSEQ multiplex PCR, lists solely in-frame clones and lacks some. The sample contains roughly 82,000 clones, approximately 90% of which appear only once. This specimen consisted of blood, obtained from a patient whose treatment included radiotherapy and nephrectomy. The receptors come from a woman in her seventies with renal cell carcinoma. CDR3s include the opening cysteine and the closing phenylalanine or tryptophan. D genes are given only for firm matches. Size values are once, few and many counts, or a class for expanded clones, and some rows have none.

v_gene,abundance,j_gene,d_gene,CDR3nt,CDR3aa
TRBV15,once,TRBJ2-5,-,TGTGCCACCAGCAAAACTACACAGAGGGGAGAGACCCAGTACTTC,CATSKTTQRGETQYF
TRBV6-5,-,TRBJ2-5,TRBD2,TGTGCCAGCAGTTACTCGGGGCGGGAGCAGTACTTC,CASSYSGREQYF
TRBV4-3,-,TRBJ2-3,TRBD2,TGCGCCAGCAGCTCCCTCTTATCTAGCGGGGGAATTCTGTATTTT,CASSSLLSSGGILYF
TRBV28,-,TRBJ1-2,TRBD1,TGTGCCAGCAGCCCGGGACAGGGGGCGTCTAGGGGCTACACCTTC,CASSPGQGASRGYTF
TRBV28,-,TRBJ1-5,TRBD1,TGTGCCAGCAGTCCGGGACAGGTTAGCAATCAGCCCCAGCATTTT,CASSPGQVSNQPQHF
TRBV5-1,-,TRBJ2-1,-,TGCGCCAGCAGCTTGGCGGGAGCAAACAATGAGCAGTTCTTC,CASSLAGANNEQFF
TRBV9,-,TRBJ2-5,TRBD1,TGTGCCAGCAGCGTAACAGGGGGCTTTCGGGAGACCCAGTACTTC,CASSVTGGFRETQYF
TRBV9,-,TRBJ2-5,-,TGTGCCAGCAGCACTAGGACAGGGAGGGGCGAGACCCAGTACTTC,CASSTRTGRGETQYF
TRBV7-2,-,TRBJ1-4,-,TGTGCCAGCAGCCCGACGGGCAGGGGTAATGAAAAACTGTTTTTT,CASSPTGRGNEKLFF
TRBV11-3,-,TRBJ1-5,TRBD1,TGTGCCAGCAGCGAGGGGACCGGGACAGGGGATCAGCCCCAGCATTTT,CASSEGTGTGDQPQHF
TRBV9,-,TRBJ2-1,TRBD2,TGTGCCAGCAGCGTAGCCACCCACGGGGGGGGGCGGAATGAGCAGTTCTTC,CASSVATHGGGRNEQFF
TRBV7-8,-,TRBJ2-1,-,TGTGCCAGCAGCTTAAGGGCAGAGAGCTCCTACAATGAGCAGTTCTTC,CASSLRAESSYNEQFF
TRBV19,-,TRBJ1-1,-,TGTGCCAGTACAGTCGGGGCAGGGTGGAGAAACACTGAAGCTTTCTTT,CASTVGAGWRNTEAFF
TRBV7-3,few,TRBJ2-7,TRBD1,TGTGCCAGCAGCTCCGGACAGGGCCGGGACGAGCAGTACTTC,CASSSGQGRDEQYF
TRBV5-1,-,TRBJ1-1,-,TGCGCCAGCAGCTTCCGGGACATAGAGAACACTGAAGCTTTCTTT,CASSFRDIENTEAFF
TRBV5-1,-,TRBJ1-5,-,TGCGCCAGCAGCTTAGGCAGCAATAGCAATCAGCCCCAGCATTTT,CASSLGSNSNQPQHF
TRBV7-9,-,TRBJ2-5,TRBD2,TGTGCCAGCAGCGCCCGACTAGCGGGGGTCGGATCTCAAGAGACCCAGTACTTC,CASSARLAGVGSQETQYF
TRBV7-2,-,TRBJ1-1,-,TGTGCCAGCAGCTTAGGGGGCAGGATGAACACTGAAGCTTTCTTT,CASSLGGRMNTEAFF
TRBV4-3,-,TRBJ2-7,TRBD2,TGCGCCAGCAGCCAAGATATCGCTAGCGGGGTATGGGACGAGCAGTACTTC,CASSQDIASGVWDEQYF
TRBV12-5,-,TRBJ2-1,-,TGTGCTAGTGGTTCTTCGACAGACACAGACCACTACAATGAGCAGTTCTTC,CASGSSTDTDHYNEQFF
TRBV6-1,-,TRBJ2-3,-,TGTGCCAGCAGGGACTACCAGGGGGAGGGAGATACGCAGTATTTT,CASRDYQGEGDTQYF
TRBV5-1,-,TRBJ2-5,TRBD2,TGCGCCAGCAGCCCCCAAGCGGGGGCCCGAGGGGAGACCCAGTACTTC,CASSPQAGARGETQYF
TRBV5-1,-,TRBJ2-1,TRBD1,TGCGCCAGCAGCCCCTTCGTCACAGGGGGCACGAAGTTCTTC,CASSPFVTGGTKFF
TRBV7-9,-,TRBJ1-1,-,TGTGCCAGCAGCCACTCCGACCGGAACACTGAAGCTTTCTTT,CASSHSDRNTEAFF
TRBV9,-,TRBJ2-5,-,TGTGCCAGCAGCGTTACAAGCGGGTTCCAAGAGACCCAGTACTTC,CASSVTSGFQETQYF
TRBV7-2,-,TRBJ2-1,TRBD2,TGTGCCAGCAGCCGGACTAGCGGGGGATACTACAATGAGCAGTTCTTC,CASSRTSGGYYNEQFF
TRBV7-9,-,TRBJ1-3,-,TGTGCCAGCAGCACAGGACAGAGCTCTGGAAACACCATATATTTT,CASSTGQSSGNTIYF